These 20 T cell receptor beta chains were all obtained from the same sample, sequenced in a study of blood T cell repertoires in COVID-19. TCRdb's table, derived via immunoSEQ multiplex PCR, lists solely in-frame clones and lacks some. The table records some 150,000 clones, around 87% of them present only once. Specimen: peripheral blood. The source of these receptors is a human donor in a cohort sampled during active COVID-19.

In DNA form, the CDR3 reads TGCGCCAGCAGTAAACCCGAGGGACTATACAATGAGCAGTTCTTC. It encodes CASSKPEGLYNEQFF. The chain carries TRBV10-2 and TRBJ2-1; TRBD2 aligns across 7 bases. CDR3 length: 15 residues. Germline CDR1 is WSHSY and CDR2 is SAAADI. V lost 5 bases to trimming and J lost 4 bases; unmatched junction nucleotides: 8.

The gene calls are TRBV27 and TRBJ2-1, with 9 nucleotides matching TRBD2. Germline loops: CDR1 MNHEY, CDR2 SMNVEV (reference sequence). The J segment lost 6 bases and the V segment lost 5 bases, leaving 5 bases of the junction unmatched. The CDR3 is 14 amino acids. The DNA of the CDR3 is TGTGCCAGCAGTGCGGGGGGGCCTCTCAATGAGCAGTTCTTC. It codes for CASSAGGPLNEQFF.

The gene calls are TRBV19 and TRBJ1-1; D not resolved. This CDR3 has 13 residues. Trimming left V 1 base short and J 6 bases short, with 9 bases between. In germline, CDR1 is LNHDA, CDR2 SQIVND (reference sequence). CDR3 region: CASSIGRLAEAFF. The CDR3 DNA reads TGTGCCAGTAGTATAGGGAGGTTAGCTGAAGCTTTCTTT.

The chain joins TRBV15 to TRBJ1-6; unclear D gene. The length of the CDR3 is 13 residues. Trimming shortened V by 0 bases and J by 10 bases, and 7 bases separated the two germline ends. Per germline, CDR1 LNHNV and CDR2 YYDKDF (reference sequence). As DNA, the CDR3 is TGTGCCACCAGCAGAGATCAGAGGTCACCCCTCCACTTT. Encoded protein: CATSRDQRSPLHF.

This chain joins TRBV7-2 and TRBJ2-1; tentatively, D is TRBD2 (5 bases). Germline assignment: CDR1 SGHTA and CDR2 FQGNSA. Trimming shortened V by 0 bases and J by 11 bases, and 17 bases separated the two germline ends. CDR3 length equals 15 residues. This CDR3 reads CASSLAEAYNEQQFF. Here the CDR3 DNA reads TGTGCCAGCAGCTTAGCGGAGGCTTACAATGAGCAGCAGTTCTTC. Complete variable domain (other parts from reference TRBV7-2 and TRBJ2-1): GAGVSQSPSNKVTEKGKDVELRCDPISGHTALYWYRQSLGQGLEFLIYFQGNSAPDKSGLPSDRFSAERTGGSVSTLTIQRTQQEDSAVYLCASSLAEAYNEQQFFGPGTRLTVL.

This chain uses TRBV19 with TRBJ2-6, with a possible D match to TRBD2 (6 bases). V shed 8 bases and J shed 0 bases, with 14 bases lying between them. Germline V gives CDR1 LNHDA, CDR2 SQIVND (reference sequence). CDR3 length: 16 residues. The CDR3: CASQGGPYSGANVLTF. The CDR3 nucleotides read TGTGCCAGTCAAGGAGGGCCTTACTCTGGGGCCAACGTCCTGACTTTC.

In DNA form, the CDR3 reads TGTGCCAGCAGCACACGGGACAGGGGGCTGACTGAAGCTTTCTTT. Its translation is CASSTRDRGLTEAFF. The V and J genes are TRBV11-1 and TRBJ1-1, with 12 bases matching TRBD1. After removal of 5 bases from V and 5 bases from J, the junction contained 6 bases not matched to a gene. CDR1 is SGHAT, CDR2 FQDESV, per germline (reference sequence). This CDR3 has 15 residues.

The chain joins TRBV12-3 or TRBV12-4 to TRBJ2-1; D gene unclear. The CDR3 totals 13 residues. Trimming stripped 3 bases from V and 4 bases from J, with 7 bases between. The CDR3 region is CASSLAEYNEQFF. The CDR3 nucleotides read TGTGCCAGCAGTTTGGCGGAATACAATGAGCAGTTCTTC.

V usage is TRBV2 and J usage is TRBJ2-1; D is unresolved. CDR1 and CDR2 from the germline V gene are SNHLY and FYNNEI. The CDR3 has 10 residues. Trimming took off 3 bases at V and 15 bases at J, with 9 bases between the two ends. The CDR3 loop reads CASSEMRMFF. Here the CDR3 DNA reads TGTGCCAGCAGTGAGATGAGGATGTTCTTC.

This clone was counted a single time. The V and J genes are TRBV4-1 and TRBJ2-3; tentatively, D is TRBD2 (6 bases). This CDR3 is 17 amino acids long. V dropped 6 bases and J dropped 2 bases, with 21 bases sitting between them. Germline lookup yields CDR1 MGHRA and CDR2 YSYEKL. The CDR3 coding sequence is TGCGCCAGCAGTTACCCCCGGGACTTACTCAACACAGATACGCAGTATTTT. Encoded protein: CASSYPRDLLNTDTQYF.

This sequence joins TRBV19 and TRBJ2-2, with D possibly matching TRBD2 (5 bases). CDR3 size: 16 residues. The germline V gene has CDR1 LNHDA and CDR2 SQIVND (reference sequence). V gave up 0 bases and J gave up 6 bases, with 14 bases separating them. The CDR3 DNA is TGTGCCAGTAGTATAGATCTAGGAGGACCACCCGGGGAGCTGTTTTTT. It encodes CASSIDLGGPPGELFF.

The chain joins TRBV2 to TRBJ1-4; a weak D match, TRBD1 (5 bases). Germline V lookup: CDR1 SNHLY, CDR2 FYNNEI. The V end was cut by 7 bases, the J end by 4 bases, with 22 bases between. The CDR3 contains 17 residues. CDR3 sequence (DNA): TGTGCCAGCACTGAGGGACTGCCGTTACGTATTAATGAAAAACTGTTTTTT. Translation: CASTEGLPLRINEKLFF.

The chain carries TRBV7-9 and TRBJ2-1; D is unresolved. CDR3 length: 15 amino acids. Trimming took off 2 bases at V and 7 bases at J, with 15 bases between the two ends. CDR1 SEHNR and CDR2 FQNEAQ come from the germline V gene (reference sequence). The CDR3 protein is CASSLISVPLNEQFF. CDR3 DNA: TGTGCCAGCAGCTTAATCTCGGTCCCCCTTAATGAGCAGTTCTTC.

This clone was recorded once. The rearrangement joins TRBV23-1 to TRBJ2-7, with D possibly being TRBD2 (6 bases). TRBV23-1 is an open reading frame whose function is uncertain. The germline V and J ends were trimmed by 0 bases and 0 bases, with 15 bases remaining between them. The CDR3 runs 17 residues. CDR3 bases: TGCGCCAGCAGTCAATCGGGGCCGGGGAGGCTCTCCTACGAGCAGTACTTC. It yields the protein CASSQSGPGRLSYEQYF.

This chain connects TRBV7-9 to TRBJ2-1, with 8 bases matching TRBD2. V lost 5 bases, J lost 9 bases, and 3 bases stayed unmatched. CDR3 length: 12 amino acids. Germline assignment: CDR1 SEHNR and CDR2 FQNEAQ (reference sequence). Here the CDR3 DNA reads TGTGCCAGCAGCACTGCGGGAGGTGAGCAGTTCTTC. Protein: CASSTAGGEQFF.

This chain connects TRBV29-1 to TRBJ2-7, with D perhaps matching TRBD2 (6 bases). The CDR3 has 13 residues. Per the germline V gene, CDR1 is SQVTM and CDR2 is ANQGSEA. The V end was cut by 5 bases, the J end by 4 bases, with 15 bases between. CDR3 residues: CSVRDWPRYEQYF. Written as DNA, the CDR3 is TGCAGCGTTAGGGACTGGCCCCGGTACGAGCAGTACTTC.

A single count supports this clone. The rearrangement uses TRBV10-1 and TRBJ2-1, with 8 bases aligning to TRBD2. The CDR3 totals 15 residues. V was clipped by 3 bases and J by 4 bases; unmatched bases: 5. CDR1 is WNHNN, CDR2 SYGVQD, per germline (reference sequence). The CDR3 loop reads CASSDKLAGYNEQFF. CDR3 coding DNA: TGCGCCAGCAGTGATAAGCTAGCGGGTTACAATGAGCAGTTCTTC.

The J gene is TRBJ2-6, the V gene TRBV6-5, with D possibly matching TRBD1 (5 bases). CDR1 is MNHEY and CDR2 is SVGAGI in the germline V gene. V dropped 5 bases and J dropped 0 bases, with 8 bases sitting between them. CDR3 length: 15 residues. CDR3: CASSRDSSGANVLTF. CDR3 nucleotides: TGTGCCAGCAGTCGTGACAGCTCTGGGGCCAACGTCCTGACTTTC.

V gene TRBV5-1 combines with J gene TRBJ2-3; 9 bases align to TRBD1. This CDR3 has 15 amino acids. With 6 bases clipped from V and 1 base from J, the junction kept 6 bases outside the gene matches. The germline V gene has CDR1 SGHRS and CDR2 YFSETQ. CDR3 region: CASTARTGGTDTQYF. The CDR3 DNA follows: TGCGCCAGCACCGCTAGGACAGGGGGCACAGATACGCAGTATTTT.

CDR3 protein: CASSSGLAGGRSYEQYF. The CDR3 bases are TGTGCCAGCAGTTCGGGACTAGCGGGGGGACGCTCCTACGAGCAGTACTTC. The chain joins TRBV28 to TRBJ2-7; 15 bases fit TRBD2. The J segment lost 0 bases and the V segment lost 4 bases, leaving 4 bases of the junction unmatched. Germline CDR1 and CDR2: MDHEN and SYDVKM. CDR3 length: 17 amino acids.